The 14 T cell receptor beta chains presented below share a single source sample, sequenced in a study of T-cell memory formation after mild COVID-19. MiXCR, applied by TCRdb to the 5' RACE reads, yields one record per CDR3 protein. The table has about 150,000 distinct CDR3 sequences, about 23% seen once. Sequencing was performed on PBMCs or a T cell subset sorted from them (not recorded which). These receptor sequences come from an adult woman who had mild COVID-19 (a few samples of this study predate the infection). Cell type and time point are not known.

This chain uses TRBV6-6 with TRBJ2-5; D gene unclear. V was trimmed by 5 bases and J by 4 bases, leaving 11 bases between them. Germline loops: CDR1 MNHNY, CDR2 SVGAGI (reference sequence). This CDR3 region has 13 residues. The CDR3 here is CASSVARVETQYF. The DNA of the CDR3 is TGTGCCAGCAGTGTCGCGCGAGTAGAGACCCAGTACTTC.

The chain uses TRBV5-1 and TRBJ2-1; 7 bases line up with TRBD1. Germline values: CDR1 SGHRS, CDR2 YFSETQ. V lost 5 bases, J lost 4 bases, and 6 bases stayed unmatched. This CDR3 comprises 14 residues. CDR3 sequence (DNA): TGCGCCAGCAGTTCCGGGACAGATTACAATGAGCAGTTCTTC. Protein sequence: CASSSGTDYNEQFF.

V and J are TRBV7-9 and TRBJ2-2, with D unclear. Germline V gene sequence: CDR1 SEHNR, CDR2 FQNEAQ (reference sequence). This CDR3 has 14 residues. The V end was cut by 6 bases, the J end by 3 bases, with 11 bases between. CDR3: CASSRSWDTGELFF. The DNA for the CDR3 is TGTGCCAGCAGTCGAAGCTGGGACACCGGGGAGCTGTTTTTT. Variable domain in full (rest from reference TRBV7-9 and TRBJ2-2): DTGVSQNPRHKITKRGQNVTFRCDPISEHNRLYWYRQTLGQGPEFLTYFQNEAQLEKSRLLSDRFSAERPKGSFSTLEIQRTEQGDSAMYLCASSRSWDTGELFFGEGSRLTVL.

This clonotype was seen only a few times. The chain recombines TRBV30 with TRBJ2-5, with 10 bases matching TRBD2. This CDR3 has 15 amino acids. Looked up from germline, CDR1 is GTSNPN and CDR2 is SVGIG (reference sequence). The V segment lost 0 bases and the J segment 9 bases; nucleotides outside the gene matches: 10. DNA of the CDR3: TGTGCCTGGAGTGTTCGGGGTGGGAGCGGGAGGGCCCAGTACTTC. Its translation is CAWSVRGGSGRAQYF.

This clonotype was counted only a few times. This chain links TRBV4-1 with TRBJ2-7; D unclear. Germline V gene sequence: CDR1 MGHRA, CDR2 YSYEKL. Trimming stripped 1 base from V and 4 bases from J, with 8 bases between. The CDR3 has 13 amino acids. CDR3 sequence reads: CASSQGAQYEQYF. CDR3 sequence (DNA): TGCGCCAGCAGCCAAGGGGCGCAGTACGAGCAGTACTTC.

This clonotype was recorded a few times. The rearrangement joins TRBV7-6 to TRBJ2-2; D gene unclear. V was trimmed by 1 base and J by 6 bases, leaving 3 bases between them. Germline CDR1 and CDR2: SGHVS and FNYEAQ. The CDR3 spans 12 residues. The CDR3 region has the DNA TGTGCCAGCAGCTTAGTTCCCGGGGAGCTGTTTTTT. It codes for CASSLVPGELFF.

J is TRBJ2-3 and V is TRBV5-1; TRBD2 might be the D (5 bases). V lost 5 bases to trimming and J lost 4 bases, with 17 bases between them. This CDR3 is 15 amino acids long. Germline V gene data show CDR1 as SGHRS and CDR2 as YFSETQ. The CDR3 bases are TGCGCCAGCAGACTAGGGTTGTTGAGCGCAGATACGCAGTATTTT. This sequence encodes CASRLGLLSADTQYF.

This clonotype came up a few times. The V gene is TRBV29-1, the J gene TRBJ2-7; no clear D. V lost 2 bases and J 3 bases, leaving 5 bases between the germline ends. CDR1 and CDR2 from the germline V gene are SQVTM and ANQGSEA. The CDR3 spans 11 residues. CDR3 coding DNA: TGCAGCGTTGAACACCTCTACGAGCAGTACTTC. This sequence encodes CSVEHLYEQYF.

This clonotype was seen a few times. The V gene is TRBV13, the J gene TRBJ2-7; D is ambiguous. The CDR3 runs to 12 residues. From germline, CDR1 is PRHDT and CDR2 FYEKMQ (reference sequence). The ends were cut back, 5 bases at V and 6 bases at J, with 11 bases in the middle. Written as DNA, the CDR3 is TGTGCCAGCAGCCCCGGCTCGGGCGAGCAGTACTTC. Protein sequence: CASSPGSGEQYF.

CDR3 sequence reads: CSASWAFF. The DNA for the CDR3 is TGCAGTGCTAGTTGGGCTTTCTTT. The J gene is TRBJ1-1, the V gene TRBV20-1; D call uncertain. Germline CDR1 reads DFQATT; CDR2 reads SNEGSKA (reference sequence). This CDR3 is built from 8 residues. V was shortened by 3 bases and J by 11 bases, with 4 bases between the two germline ends.

This clonotype was observed a few times. V usage is TRBV7-3 and J usage is TRBJ2-3; no clear D. V was shortened by 9 bases and J by 2 bases, with 3 bases between the two germline ends. CDR3 length: 10 amino acids. CDR1 is SGHTA and CDR2 is FQGTGA in the germline V gene. The CDR3 sequence: CARPTDTQYF. CDR3 nucleotide sequence: TGTGCCAGACCCACAGATACGCAGTATTTT.

This clonotype has only a few counts. The chain carries TRBV7-8 and TRBJ2-3; 7 bases align to TRBD2. The CDR3 runs 15 residues. The germline V gene has CDR1 SGHVS and CDR2 FQNEAQ. J lost 4 bases, V lost 1 base, and 5 bases had no gene match. The CDR3 DNA reads TGTGCCAGCAGCTTAGTAGTCGGGAGGCCAGATACGCAGTATTTT. This encodes CASSLVVGRPDTQYF.

The chain links TRBV6-2 or TRBV6-3 to TRBJ2-7; TRBD1 matches 12 bases. The CDR3 spans 16 residues. CDR1 MNHEY and CDR2 SVGEGT come from the germline V gene. Losses at the gene ends were 6 bases for V and 7 bases for J; bases not matched to a gene: 13. The CDR3 DNA reads as TGTGCCAGCAGACCCGGGCCGGGACAGGGGGCGAGGGAGCAGTACTTC. It translates to CASRPGPGQGAREQYF.

The CDR3 protein is CASSRRGSPQETQYF. As DNA, the CDR3 is TGTGCCAGCAGCCGCCGCGGGTCTCCCCAAGAGACCCAGTACTTC. V gene TRBV6-2 or TRBV6-3 combines with J gene TRBJ2-5; possibly TRBD2 for D (5 bases). V was pared by 6 bases and J by 1 base, with 15 bases between. CDR3 size: 15 residues. Germline CDR1 reads MNHEY; CDR2 reads SVGEGT.